This TCR beta chain was obtained from a study of regulatory T cells in long-lasting Graves disease. Trimming took off 6 bases at V and 7 bases at J, with 19 bases between the two ends. The CDR3 is 15 residues long. Libraries of TCR beta came from iRepertoire HTBI primers plus Arm-PCR of CDR3 regions. A single record per CDR3 protein comes from TCRdb applying MiXCR to the multiplex PCR reads. The data contain around 330,000 distinct CDR3 sequences, 18% of them singletons. This clonotype was seen many times. The time point: newly diagnosed GD, antithyroid drugs for less than 3 months. Preparation of the TCR library used RNA extracted from PBMCs.

The chain carries TRBV12-3 or TRBV12-4 and TRBJ2-1, with D hard to call. The sequence came from a female donor with Graves disease. Sequenced here: peripheral blood mononuclear cells (PBMCs), sampled at new diagnosis, from a patient treated with antithyroid drugs. The CDR3 DNA follows: TGTGCCAGCAGGGACGCGGCCGCCCTGAGAAATGAGCAGTTCTTC. Protein sequence: CASRDAAALRNEQFF.